This T cell receptor beta chain was recovered during a study of blood T cells in healthy people across ages. Study-wide points: Long-lived and aged donors differed, with more naive CD4+ cells and higher diversity in the long-lived. Correlation between TCR beta diversity and naive T cell percentage was strong.

Every donor contributed 7.5 to 10 milliliters of peripheral blood by blood draw. Next came a second PCR, run for about 7 to 12 cycles, which used a sample-barcoded 5' primer along with a J-beta primer mix. TCRdb processed the 5' RACE reads anew with MiXCR; each CDR3 protein has one entry. There are about 1.6 million distinct CDR3 sequences in the sample; around 36% occur only once, and around 11% lies in the top ten. This clonotype was observed at least ten times. Its cognate antigen is unknown. Germline V gives CDR1 MGHRA, CDR2 YSYEKL. The junction had 6 bases not matched to a gene; V was cut back by 0 bases and J by 11 bases. The CDR3 is 14 residues long.

Sequencing used blood. The clonotype originates from a woman in her twenties or thirties in good health. V and J are TRBV4-1 and TRBJ2-7, with 11 bases identical to TRBD1. In DNA, the CDR3 is TGCGCCAGCAGCCAAGAATGGGGACAGGGGGTCGAGTACTTC. It translates to CASSQEWGQGVEYF.